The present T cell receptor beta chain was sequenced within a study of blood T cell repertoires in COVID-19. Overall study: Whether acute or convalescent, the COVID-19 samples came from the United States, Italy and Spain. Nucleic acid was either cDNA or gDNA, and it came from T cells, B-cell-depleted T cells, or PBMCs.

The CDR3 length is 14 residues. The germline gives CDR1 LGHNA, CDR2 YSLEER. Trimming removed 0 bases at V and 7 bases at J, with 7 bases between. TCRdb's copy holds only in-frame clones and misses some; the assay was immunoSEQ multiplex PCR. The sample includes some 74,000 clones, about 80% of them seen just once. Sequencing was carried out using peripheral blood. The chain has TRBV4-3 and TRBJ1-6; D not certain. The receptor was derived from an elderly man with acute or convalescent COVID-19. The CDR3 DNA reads TGCGCCAGCAGCCAAGATTTCCAGAATTCACCCCTCCACTTT. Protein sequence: CASSQDFQNSPLHF.